The 20 T cell receptor beta chains below come from one sample, sequenced in a study of T-cell reconstitution after alpha-beta-depleted transplantation in children. Using unique molecular identifiers, the investigators prepared the TCRbeta library. From the PCR reads, TCRdb called clonotypes with MiXCR, one entry per CDR3 protein. The sample includes roughly 45,000 distinct CDR3 sequences, around 8.8% of them seen just once. The sequences come from PBMCs, mostly from graft donor cells, collected 60 days after TCRalphabeta/CD19-depleted stem cell transplant. The receptors derive from a male patient under 10 years old who had a stem cell transplant for chronic granulomatous disease, so the T cells may come from the graft donor.

There are a few counts of this clonotype. The CDR3 reads CASSLNSGQDFRGYTF. For the CDR3, the DNA is TGTGCCAGCAGCCTTAACTCGGGACAGGACTTCCGAGGCTACACCTTC. The V gene is TRBV4-2, the J gene TRBJ1-2; TRBD1 aligns across 8 bases. CDR3 length equals 16 residues. Per the germline V gene, CDR1 is LGHNA and CDR2 is YNFKEQ. J was trimmed by 8 bases and V by 4 bases; bases with no gene match: 15.

This clonotype was observed at least ten times. The chain links TRBV29-1 to TRBJ2-1, with TRBD2 identical over 9 bases. The J segment lost 7 bases and the V segment lost 2 bases, leaving 3 bases of the junction unmatched. CDR1 and CDR2 (germline): SQVTM, ANQGSEA. The CDR3 totals 13 residues. The CDR3 region has the DNA TGCAGCGTTGAACGCGGGAGGGGTAATGAGCAGTTCTTC. Amino acids: CSVERGRGNEQFF.

This clonotype was recorded many times. The V call is TRBV7-9, the J call TRBJ2-7; TRBD1 is a possible D gene (7 bases). The germline V gene encodes CDR1 SEHNR and CDR2 FQNEAQ (reference sequence). The V end was cut by 1 base, the J end by 7 bases, with 14 bases between. This CDR3 contains 14 residues. As DNA, the CDR3 is TGTGCCAGCAGCTTAGGACAGGGAGGTTGGGAGCAGTACTTC. Translating it yields CASSLGQGGWEQYF.

A few counts support this clonotype. The rearrangement links TRBV7-9 to TRBJ1-3; D might be TRBD1 (5 bases). Trimming removed 9 bases at V and 0 bases at J, with 15 bases between. The CDR3 is made up of 15 amino acids. CDR1 and CDR2 (germline): SEHNR, FQNEAQ (reference sequence). CDR3 residues: CASQGGAFSGNTIYF. The CDR3 DNA reads as TGTGCCAGTCAAGGAGGGGCATTCTCTGGAAACACCATATATTTT.

This clonotype was observed at least ten times. The chain links TRBV14 to TRBJ2-7; D remains ambiguous. The V and J ends lost 4 bases and 0 bases respectively, with 10 bases between them. CDR3 length equals 14 residues. In germline, CDR1 is SGHDN, CDR2 FVKESK. The CDR3 DNA reads as TGTGCCAGCAGCCGAGCCTTGAACTCCTACGAGCAGTACTTC. It specifies CASSRALNSYEQYF.

This clonotype was recorded at least ten times. The V call is TRBV9, the J call TRBJ2-7, with D maybe TRBD2 (6 bases). This CDR3 region has 14 residues. Germline loops: CDR1 SGDLS, CDR2 YYNGEE. Trimming pared 1 base from V and 3 bases from J, leaving 11 bases between. The CDR3 DNA follows: TGTGCCAGCAGCGTAACAGCGGGCAACTACGAGCAGTACTTC. Amino acids: CASSVTAGNYEQYF.

There are many counts of this clonotype. The gene calls are TRBV29-1 and TRBJ2-3, with no clear D. Trimming cost V 1 base and J 0 bases, with 8 bases left between them. The CDR3 runs to 14 residues. Germline V lookup: CDR1 SQVTM, CDR2 ANQGSEA. CDR3 nucleotides: TGCAGCGTTGAAGCGGTTGGGAGCACAGATACGCAGTATTTT. Its translation: CSVEAVGSTDTQYF.

To note about this clonotype: A much larger clone differs by one base, so this may be a read error. V gene TRBV5-6 combines with J gene TRBJ2-3; TRBD1 matches 7 bases. CDR1 and CDR2 (germline): SGHDT, YYEEEE. There are 14 residues in the CDR3. The DNA of the CDR3 is TGTGCCAGCAGGAGGGCAGGGGGAACAGATACGCGGTATTTT. This sequence encodes CASRRAGGTDTRYF.

The table lists this clonotype with many counts. The V and J genes are TRBV6-5 and TRBJ2-2; no definite D call. CDR3 length: 13 amino acids. Trimming left V 6 bases short and J 5 bases short, with 10 bases between. Germline CDR1 reads MNHEY; CDR2 reads SVGAGI. CDR3 loop: CASSHTRTGELFF. The CDR3 DNA follows: TGTGCCAGCAGCCACACAAGAACCGGGGAGCTGTTTTTT.

Many counts were recorded for this clonotype. The rearrangement uses TRBV6-2 or TRBV6-3 and TRBJ2-7, with D perhaps TRBD2 (5 bases). The CDR3 has 15 residues. V gave up 2 bases and J gave up 3 bases, with 14 bases separating them. Germline CDR1 and CDR2: MNHEY and SVGEGT. The CDR3 protein is CASSYMRSGLYEQYF. CDR3 in DNA: TGTGCCAGCAGTTACATGCGGAGCGGACTCTACGAGCAGTACTTC.

This clonotype was seen at least ten times. The chain uses TRBV29-1 and TRBJ1-2; TRBD1 agrees at 10 bases. The V segment lost 5 bases and the J segment 6 bases; nucleotides outside the gene matches: 6. The germline CDR1 and CDR2 sequences are SQVTM and ANQGSEA. The CDR3 covers 13 residues. Here the CDR3 DNA reads TGCAGCGTTCCCGGGACAGGGGTCGATGGCTACACCTTC. Its translation is CSVPGTGVDGYTF. The whole variable domain, remainder taken from reference TRBV29-1 and TRBJ1-2, is SAVISQKPSRDICQRGTSLTIQCQVDSQVTMMFWYRQQPGQSLTLIATANQGSEATYESGFVIDKFPISRPNLTFSTLTVSNMSPEDSSIYLCSVPGTGVDGYTFGSGTRLTVV.

This clonotype was seen repeatedly, ten times or more. V usage is TRBV10-1 and J usage is TRBJ2-1; 16 bases agree with TRBD2. This CDR3 has 20 amino acids. Germline V lookup: CDR1 WNHNN, CDR2 SYGVQD (reference sequence). J was trimmed by 1 base and V by 5 bases; bases with no gene match: 11. CDR3 sequence: CASSSLGLAGGLESYNEQFF. The DNA of the CDR3 is TGCGCCAGCAGTTCGTTGGGACTAGCGGGAGGGCTAGAATCCTACAATGAGCAGTTCTTC.

This clonotype was picked up a small number of times. The J gene is TRBJ2-7, the V gene TRBV28; a weak D match, TRBD1 (5 bases). V dropped 1 base and J dropped 6 bases, with 16 bases sitting between them. Per germline, CDR1 MDHEN and CDR2 SYDVKM. There are 15 residues in the CDR3. The CDR3 is CASSLLGGQKGEQYF. In nucleotides, the CDR3 is TGTGCCAGCAGTTTATTGGGCGGACAAAAGGGCGAGCAGTACTTC. Looking up the rest from reference TRBV28 and TRBJ2-7 gives the full variable domain: DVKVTQSSRYLVKRTGEKVFLECVQDMDHENMFWYRQDPGLGLRLIYFSYDVKMKEKGDIPEGYSVSREKKERFSLILESASTNQTSMYLCASSLLGGQKGEQYFGPGTRLTVT.

This clonotype was picked up many times. The chain has TRBV27 and TRBJ1-1, with D perhaps TRBD1 (5 bases). This CDR3 contains 16 residues. Trimming shortened V by 3 bases and J by 0 bases, and 14 bases separated the two germline ends. The germline CDR1 and CDR2 sequences are MNHEY and SMNVEV (reference sequence). CDR3 sequence: CASSFRARGMNTEAFF. CDR3 coding DNA: TGTGCCAGCAGTTTTCGGGCCCGGGGGATGAACACTGAAGCTTTCTTT.

CDR3 sequence reads: CSARGTENYGYTF. The DNA for the CDR3 is TGCAGTGCTAGGGGGACAGAGAACTATGGCTACACCTTC. V usage is TRBV20-1 and J usage is TRBJ1-2, with 7 bases aligning to TRBD1. CDR3 length: 13 amino acids. Germline V gene sequence: CDR1 DFQATT, CDR2 SNEGSKA (reference sequence). With 3 bases clipped from V and 2 bases from J, the junction kept 3 bases outside the gene matches.

Many counts were recorded for this clonotype. The CDR3 loop is CASSLTGNQPQHF. The DNA for the CDR3 is TGTGCCAGCAGCCTAACAGGGAATCAGCCCCAGCATTTT. The chain uses TRBV28 and TRBJ1-5; D is possibly TRBD1 (6 bases). Germline V gene lookup returns CDR1 MDHEN and CDR2 SYDVKM. The CDR3 covers 13 residues. Trimming left V 6 bases short and J 4 bases short, with 10 bases between.

Sample share makes this clonotype medium-sized. J is TRBJ2-2 and V is TRBV11-2; TRBD2 agrees at 8 bases. J was trimmed by 7 bases and V by 7 bases; bases with no gene match: 8. Germline V gene data show CDR1 as SGHAT and CDR2 as FQNNGV. The CDR3 is 14 residues long. CDR3 amino acids: CASTVLADHGELFF. As DNA, the CDR3 is TGTGCCAGCACCGTACTAGCGGATCACGGGGAGCTGTTTTTT.

CDR3 nucleotide sequence: TGCAGTGCTGGGACAGTTGAAGCTTTCTTT. This sequence encodes CSAGTVEAFF. This chain joins TRBV20-1 and TRBJ1-1, with 7 bases aligning to TRBD1. This CDR3 comprises 10 residues. CDR1 is DFQATT and CDR2 is SNEGSKA in the germline V gene (reference sequence). Trimming cost V 5 bases and J 7 bases; bases outside gene matches: 1.

This clonotype was seen repeatedly, ten times or more. V and J are TRBV9 and TRBJ2-3; 9 bases are a match to TRBD2. The junction had 6 bases not matched to a gene; V was cut back by 3 bases and J by 4 bases. CDR1 is SGDLS, CDR2 YYNGEE, per germline. CDR3 size: 15 residues. CDR3 DNA: TGTGCCAGCAGCGCAAGCGGGAGGAACCCAGATACGCAGTATTTT. Protein sequence: CASSASGRNPDTQYF.

This clonotype was observed at least ten times. The rearrangement joins TRBV7-9 to TRBJ2-3; a possible D gene is TRBD1 (6 bases). Per germline, CDR1 SEHNR and CDR2 FQNEAQ (reference sequence). V dropped 5 bases and J dropped 3 bases, with 15 bases sitting between them. The CDR3 is 15 amino acids. DNA of the CDR3: TGTGCCAGCAGCGTCTCGACAGGACAAACAGATACGCAGTATTTT. It translates to CASSVSTGQTDTQYF.